Each of the 27 T cell receptor beta chains below was sequenced from the same sample in a study of T cell clonality in common variable immunodeficiency. Overall study results and limits: Fewer deletions and N-nucleotide insertions were reportedly seen in common variable immunodeficiency TCR beta sequences.

Some clones are missing from TCRdb's copy, which holds only in-frame ones; the method was immunoSEQ multiplex PCR. The profile covers 2,500 to 3,000 clones, none occurring a single time. No antigen has been assigned to these receptors. Sequenced input: peripheral blood mononuclear cells. These receptors originate from a human donor with common variable immunodeficiency.

This clone is medium-sized. The read ends 3 residues before the CDR3 terminus; that terminus is restored from the germline J gene. V is TRBV5-5 and J is TRBJ1-1; D might be TRBD1 (6 bases). The CDR3 extends over 13 amino acids. Germline CDR1 SGHKS, CDR2 YYEKEE (reference sequence). The DNA read from the CDR3 is TGTGCCAGCAGCCTCTGGGGGCAGGCGGAA. Residues: CASSLWGQAE. Given in full, the CDR3 is CASSLWGQAEAFF.

As for this clone: The CDR3 end falls 3 residues outside the read, so it is completed with the germline J gene. The chain carries TRBV10-3 and TRBJ2-7; 11 bases match TRBD1. Per the germline V gene, CDR1 is ENHRY and CDR2 is SYGVKD. Trimming took 1 base from V and 2 from J; bases not matched to a gene: 13. The CDR3 covers 19 residues. The sequenced part of the CDR3 DNA is TGTGCCATCAGTGAGTTGTCGCGGGACAGGGGGTCGACCCCCTACGAG. Translating it yields CAISELSRDRGSTPYE. The CDR3 in its entirety is CAISELSRDRGSTPYEQYF.

Within the sample, this clone is medium-sized. The read comes to an end 3 residues before the CDR3 does, leaving the germline J gene to fill in the end. The rearrangement uses TRBV5-1 and TRBJ1-2; tentative D call: TRBD1 (5 bases). Germline V gene lookup returns CDR1 SGHRS and CDR2 YFSETQ. This CDR3 contains 13 residues. The CDR3 loop reads CASSFRQLDGYTF. The CDR3 bases that were read are TGCGCCAGCAGCTTTCGACAGCTGGACGGC.

This clone is medium-sized within its sample. The read halts 3 residues ahead of the CDR3 end, with the missing end drawn from the germline J gene. The J gene is TRBJ1-4, the V gene TRBV20-1, with D unresolved. The ends were cut back, 1 base at V and 6 bases at J, with 9 bases in the middle. The CDR3 has 13 amino acids. Germline CDR1 DFQATT, CDR2 SNEGSKA (reference sequence). The CDR3 spells CSARGIGDEKLFF. The sequenced CDR3 bases are TGCAGTGCTAGAGGGATCGGGGATGAAAAA.

This clone is classed as medium-sized. The read halts 3 residues ahead of the CDR3 end, with the missing end drawn from the germline J gene. The V and J genes are TRBV29-1 and TRBJ1-2; D possibly corresponds to TRBD1 (6 bases). Trimming pared 6 bases from V and 2 bases from J, leaving 22 bases between. The CDR3 spans 16 residues. Germline CDR1 reads SQVTM; CDR2 reads ANQGSEA. The CDR3 is CSVPQGVRGSNYGYTF. The CDR3 bases that were read are TGCAGCGTCCCCCAAGGGGTCAGGGGATCCAACTATGGC.

Details on this clone: The read ends 3 residues shy of where the CDR3 ends; the end is completed using the germline J gene. The genes are TRBV7-9 and TRBJ2-3; TRBD2 matches 8 bases. Unmatched junction bases numbered 8, after V lost 5 bases and J lost 7 bases. The CDR3 consists of 14 residues. Germline lookup yields CDR1 SEHNR and CDR2 FQNEAQ (reference sequence). The CDR3 DNA, read in part, is TGTGCCAGCAGCCCGGGGGGGCATACTTATACG. This translates into CASSPGGHTYT. The complete CDR3 reads CASSPGGHTYTQYF.

This clone occurred many times. The read ends 3 residues shy of where the CDR3 ends; the end is completed using the germline J gene. The chain uses TRBV27 and TRBJ1-5; 7 bases line up with TRBD1. The CDR3 covers 14 residues. With 6 bases clipped from V and 7 bases from J, the junction kept 9 bases outside the gene matches. CDR1 and CDR2 (germline): MNHEY, SMNVEV (reference sequence). CDR3 DNA (partial): TGTGCCAGCAGGTCGACAGGGTTGGGGCAGCCC. It encodes CASRSTGLGQP. The CDR3 in full is CASRSTGLGQPQHF.

With respect to this clone: The sequenced fragment ends 3 residues before the CDR3 boundary, so the rest is inferred from the germline J gene. The V gene is TRBV30, the J gene TRBJ2-5, with a tentative D call TRBD2 (5 bases). The germline V gene has CDR1 GTSNPN and CDR2 SVGIG (reference sequence). The CDR3 has 12 amino acids. The ends were cut back, 0 bases at V and 5 bases at J, with 7 bases in the middle. The DNA read from the CDR3 is TGTGCCTGGAGTGTGTCGGGGGAGACC. This gives the protein CAWSVSGET. The full CDR3 is CAWSVSGETQYF.

This clone is labeled large. Coverage ceases 3 residues before the CDR3 finishes, and the germline J gene fills in the end. The chain carries TRBV14 and TRBJ2-1; D might be TRBD2 (5 bases). The germline V and J ends were trimmed by 1 base and 2 bases, with 6 bases remaining between them. This CDR3 comprises 14 residues. Germline values: CDR1 SGHDN, CDR2 FVKESK. The covered CDR3 bases are TGTGCCAGCAGCCAAGCTAGCACCTACAATGAG. Its translation is CASSQASTYNE. The full CDR3 sequence reads CASSQASTYNEQFF.

By its share, this clone is medium-sized. Read coverage stops 3 residues before the CDR3 terminus; the germline J gene supplies the remainder. The J gene is TRBJ1-1, the V gene TRBV5-1, with 7 nucleotides matching TRBD1. Trimming at V came to 4 bases and at J to 4 bases, leaving 4 bases not matched to a gene. CDR3 length: 13 amino acids. Germline-derived CDR1 and CDR2 are SGHRS and YFSETQ. CDR3 sequence: CASSPTGRTEAFF. The CDR3 bases that were read are TGCGCCAGCAGCCCGACAGGGCGCACTGAA. The full variable domain, in which reference TRBV5-1 and TRBJ1-1 provide the parts outside the CDR3, is KAGVTQTPRYLIKTRGQQVTLSCSPISGHRSVSWYQQTPGQGLQFLFEYFSETQRNKGNFPGRFSGRQFSNSRSEMNVSTLELGDSALYLCASSPTGRTEAFFGQGTRLTVV.

In its sample, this clone is medium-sized (0.01 to 0.1%). The read ends 3 residues before the CDR3 terminus; that terminus is restored from the germline J gene. The chain combines TRBV7-9 with TRBJ1-1; TRBD1 matches 7 bases. V trimming: 5 bases; J trimming: 5 bases; junction bases outside the gene matches: 8. Germline CDR1 reads SEHNR; CDR2 reads FQNEAQ (reference sequence). The CDR3 is 14 amino acids. CDR3 amino acids: CASSDRDQWTEAFF. The sequenced CDR3 bases are TGTGCCAGCAGCGACAGGGATCAGTGGACTGAA.

This clone is labeled as medium-sized. The read comes to an end 3 residues before the CDR3 does, leaving the germline J gene to fill in the end. The J gene is TRBJ1-3, the V gene TRBV9; 8 bases line up with TRBD1. The CDR3 loop spans 16 amino acids. Per germline, CDR1 SGDLS and CDR2 YYNGEE. The V gene end was trimmed by 0 bases and the J gene end by 5 bases; junction bases not matched to a gene: 7. The sequenced CDR3 bases are TGTGCCAGCAGCGTAGGCGGACAGGGAATTAGAAACACC. Protein sequence: CASSVGGQGIRNT. The CDR3 reads in full as CASSVGGQGIRNTIYF. The full variable domain, completed using reference TRBV9 and TRBJ1-3, is DSGVTQTPKHLITATGQRVTLRCSPRSGDLSVYWYQQSLDQGLQFLIQYYNGEERAKGNILERFSAQQFPDLHSELNLSSLELGDSALYFCASSVGGQGIRNTIYFGEGSWLTVV.

This clone is termed medium-sized. The read stops 3 residues short of the end of the CDR3; the missing end is completed from the germline J gene. The V gene is TRBV6-1, the J gene TRBJ2-3; TRBD2 agrees at 9 bases. Germline trimming cut 4 bases from V and 3 bases from J; bases unmatched to any gene: 2. CDR3 size: 14 residues. The germline CDR1 and CDR2 sequences are MNHNS and SASEGT. Incomplete CDR3 DNA: TGTGCCAGCAGTGGGCTAGCGGGGACAGATACG. Its translation is CASSGLAGTDT. The CDR3 in its entirety is CASSGLAGTDTQYF.

In the case of this clone: This may be a read error, as it is one base from a much larger clone. The CDR3 region is CASSYAMGRGNQTQYF. The sequenced CDR3 bases are TGTGCCAGCAGTTACGCGATGGGTCGGGGAAATCAGACC. The rearrangement links TRBV6-2 or TRBV6-3 to TRBJ2-5; possibly TRBD2 for D (5 bases). The CDR3 extends 3 residues past the end of the read, so its final part is completed from the germline J gene. Trimming left V 2 bases short and J 6 bases short, with 19 bases between. Germline V lookup: CDR1 MNHEY, CDR2 SVGEGT. The CDR3 is 16 amino acids.

Within the sample, this clone is medium-sized. The CDR3 end is not reached by the read, which stops 3 residues before it; the germline J gene fills it in. This chain uses TRBV20-1 with TRBJ1-5; TRBD1 agrees at 9 bases. V was pared by 6 bases and J by 0 bases, with 12 bases of the junction left unmatched. The CDR3 runs 17 residues. The germline gives CDR1 DFQATT, CDR2 SNEGSKA (reference sequence). The CDR3 protein is CSAVQGARPYSNQPQHF. The sequenced CDR3 bases are TGCAGTGCAGTACAGGGGGCGAGACCCTATAGCAATCAGCCC.

To note about this clone: The read is 3 residues too short to cover the CDR3 end, so that end is filled in from the germline J gene. V usage is TRBV6-1 and J usage is TRBJ2-7, with a weak D call TRBD1 (5 bases). CDR1 and CDR2 (germline): MNHNS, SASEGT. Trimming removed 2 bases from V and 3 bases from J, with 8 bases in between. The CDR3 loop spans 13 amino acids. The CDR3 protein is CASSESRGYEQYF. The covered CDR3 bases are TGTGCCAGCAGTGAATCTAGGGGCTACGAG.

This clone is medium-sized. The read is 3 residues too short to cover the CDR3 end, so that end is filled in from the germline J gene. The chain couples TRBV5-1 to TRBJ2-2; maybe TRBD2 (7 bases). Trimming cost V 4 bases and J 6 bases, with 16 bases left between them. The CDR3 totals 15 residues. Per germline, CDR1 SGHRS and CDR2 YFSETQ. The sequenced part of the CDR3 DNA is TGCGCCAGCAGCGTCGTGGGGGGGCTGGCCGGGGAG. Translating it yields CASSVVGGLAGE. The full CDR3 sequence reads CASSVVGGLAGELFF.

By share, this clone ranks as large (0.1 to 1%). CDR3 in amino acids: CASSISLDREAFF. The sequenced CDR3 bases are TGTGCCAGTAGTATATCACTGGACAGAGAA. The chain couples TRBV19 to TRBJ1-1, with a weak D call TRBD1 (6 bases). The missing CDR3 end, 3 residues past where the read stops, is filled in from the germline J gene. CDR1 LNHDA and CDR2 SQIVND come from the germline V gene (reference sequence). The CDR3 extends over 13 amino acids.

As for this clone: The read comes to an end 3 residues before the CDR3 does, leaving the germline J gene to fill in the end. This chain joins TRBV30 and TRBJ1-5; 9 bases match TRBD1. Looked up from germline, CDR1 is GTSNPN and CDR2 is SVGIG (reference sequence). Trimming cost V 4 bases and J 6 bases; bases outside gene matches: 4. The CDR3 has 13 amino acids. The CDR3 loop is CAWNRGLSQPQHF. CDR3 DNA, as far as it was read: TGTGCCTGGAACAGGGGGCTTTCTCAGCCC.

This clone is judged large. CDR3 DNA (partial): TGTGCCAGCTCCCTATCCGGAGAGACC. This codes for CASSLSGET. The complete CDR3 protein is CASSLSGETQYF. The chain joins TRBV18 to TRBJ2-5, with D unresolved. The read falls 3 residues short of the CDR3 end, and the missing part is taken from the germline J gene. Germline V gene data show CDR1 as KGHSH and CDR2 as LQKENI. V was shortened by 6 bases and J by 4 bases, with 9 bases between the two germline ends. The CDR3 sequence is 12 residues long.

In this sample, this clone turned up many times. Coverage ceases 3 residues before the CDR3 finishes, and the germline J gene fills in the end. J is TRBJ2-5 and V is TRBV5-4; a possible D gene is TRBD1 (5 bases). The CDR3 is 13 residues long. The germline V gene has CDR1 SGHNT and CDR2 YYREEE (reference sequence). Trimming removed 5 bases from V and 2 bases from J, with 10 bases in between. Incomplete CDR3 DNA: TGTGCCAGCAGGCAGGGAACTCAAGAGACC. It is translated as CASRQGTQET. The entire CDR3 reads CASRQGTQETQYF.

Many counts were recorded for this clone. The read terminates 3 residues ahead of where the CDR3 ends, so the germline J gene completes it. The V and J genes are TRBV9 and TRBJ2-5, with a possible D match to TRBD2 (5 bases). With 0 bases removed from V and 3 bases from J, the gap between germline ends came to 9 bases. This CDR3 comprises 14 residues. Germline loops: CDR1 SGDLS, CDR2 YYNGEE. Incomplete CDR3 DNA: TGTGCCAGCAGCGTAGCTCCAGCGGAAGAGACC. Encoded protein: CASSVAPAEET. The full CDR3 is CASSVAPAEETQYF.

In its sample, this clone is medium-sized. The read terminates 3 residues ahead of where the CDR3 ends, so the germline J gene completes it. J is TRBJ2-3 and V is TRBV6-1; 7 positions agree with TRBD2. The CDR3 length is 16 residues. Germline V gives CDR1 MNHNS, CDR2 SASEGT. V lost 2 bases, J lost 0 bases, and 5 bases stayed unmatched. The covered CDR3 bases are TGTGCCAGCAGTGAAACTTGGACTAGAAGCACAGATACG. Translation gives CASSETWTRSTDT. The whole CDR3 sequence is CASSETWTRSTDTQYF.

The sample holds many counts of this clone. From the germline J gene comes the end of the CDR3, since the read stops 3 residues before it. V gene TRBV6-4 combines with J gene TRBJ2-2; TRBD1 is a possible D gene (6 bases). V was shortened by 6 bases and J by 5 bases, with 13 bases between the two germline ends. The CDR3 covers 14 residues. From germline, CDR1 is MRHNA and CDR2 SNTAGT. The sequenced part of the CDR3 DNA is TGTGCCAGCAGCGGGGACAAAGAAACCGGGGAG. Its protein is CASSGDKETGE. The entire CDR3 protein is CASSGDKETGELFF.

By frequency in the sample, this clone is medium-sized (0.01 to 0.1%). The CDR3: CASSWGQGYEQYF. CDR3 bases read: TGTGCCAGCAGCTGGGGACAGGGCTACGAG. The V gene is TRBV7-9, the J gene TRBJ2-7, with 9 bases aligning to TRBD1. The read terminates 3 residues before the CDR3 end, so the remaining end is supplied by the germline J gene. V lost 4 bases and J lost 3; bases outside the gene matches: 1. The CDR3 contains 13 residues. Germline CDR1 SEHNR, CDR2 FQNEAQ (reference sequence).

There are a few counts of this clone. The CDR3 is cut off 3 residues early in the read; its end comes from the germline J gene. The V gene is TRBV18, the J gene TRBJ2-7; tentative D call: TRBD1 (6 bases). Trimming cost V 2 bases and J 3 bases, with 11 bases left between them. CDR3 length: 14 amino acids. Germline loops: CDR1 KGHSH, CDR2 LQKENI. This CDR3 is CASSPSGHNYEQYF. The CDR3 DNA, read in part, is TGTGCCAGCTCACCATCGGGACACAACTACGAG.

Relative to its sample, this clone is medium-sized. The missing CDR3 end, 3 residues past where the read stops, is filled in from the germline J gene. The chain joins TRBV2 to TRBJ2-7; TRBD1 agrees at 10 bases. Germline V gene lookup returns CDR1 SNHLY and CDR2 FYNNEI. With 8 bases clipped from V and 3 bases from J, the junction kept 1 base outside the gene matches. The CDR3 totals 12 residues. The CDR3 bases that were read are TGTGCCAGCCGGGACAGGGGCTACGAG. This sequence encodes CASRDRGYE. The entire CDR3 protein reads CASRDRGYEQYF.